This TCR beta chain was recovered during a study of blood T cell repertoires in COVID-19. Background on the study: COVID-19 samples, acute and convalescent, were from the United States, Italy and Spain. Sources were T cells, B-cell-depleted T cells, or PBMCs; the material itself was cDNA or gDNA.

Per the original methods: The assay estimated nucleated cells by amplifying reference gene primers. Assay: immunoSEQ multiplex PCR; the TCRdb copy retains only in-frame clones and omits some. Clonal size and the V and J genes are those of that table, whereas D and trimming came from the DNA. The sample holds approximately 170,000 clones, about 88% seen once. V shed 1 base and J shed 2 bases, with 9 bases lying between them. The CDR3 has 14 residues. The germline CDR1 and CDR2 sequences are LNHDA and SQIVND (reference sequence). The receptor comes from a man aged 30 to 45 with acute or convalescent COVID-19. The specimen sequenced was peripheral blood. The rearrangement uses TRBV19 and TRBJ2-7, with D perhaps matching TRBD2 (5 bases). CDR3 region: CASSIGGSAYEQYF. In DNA, the CDR3 is TGTGCCAGTAGTATAGGTGGGAGTGCCTACGAGCAGTACTTC.